Below, 24 T cell receptor beta chains from the same sample are listed, as sequenced in a study of T cells after yellow fever vaccination. One entry per CDR3 protein, called by TCRdb with MiXCR from the 5' RACE reads. The sample has around 65,000 distinct CDR3 sequences; about 6% are singletons. The specimen comprised CD4+ T cells sorted from PBMCs, sampled roughly 15 days after the first yellow fever vaccination. These receptor sequences come from a man younger than 30 who received the YFV17D yellow fever vaccine.

This clonotype occurred a few times. The chain has TRBV15 and TRBJ2-7; D is perhaps TRBD2 (6 bases). Germline CDR1 and CDR2: LNHNV and YYDKDF (reference sequence). This CDR3 comprises 15 residues. V was clipped by 1 base and J by 2 bases, with 12 bases between them. This CDR3 reads CATSRGGDGAYEQYF. The CDR3 region has the DNA TGTGCCACCAGCAGAGGGGGGGACGGCGCCTACGAGCAGTACTTC.

This clonotype was detected ten times or more. The V call is TRBV7-6, the J call TRBJ2-2; D assignment may be TRBD1 or TRBD2 (6 bases each). The V gene lost 8 bases and the J gene lost 6 bases, with 13 bases spanning the gap. CDR3 length equals 13 residues. The germline V gene encodes CDR1 SGHVS and CDR2 FNYEAQ. CDR3 region: CASGGQNSGELFF. CDR3 nucleotides: TGTGCCAGCGGGGGGCAAAACTCCGGGGAGCTGTTTTTT.

This clonotype was seen repeatedly, ten times or more. The V call is TRBV5-4, the J call TRBJ2-1, with D unresolved. This CDR3 spans 13 amino acids. The germline V gene encodes CDR1 SGHNT and CDR2 YYREEE (reference sequence). With 3 bases removed from V and 9 bases from J, the gap between germline ends came to 13 bases. The CDR3 region is CASSSPDLSEQFF. The CDR3 DNA reads TGTGCCAGCAGCTCCCCAGACCTTAGTGAGCAGTTCTTC.

Ten or more counts support this clonotype. The chain recombines TRBV30 with TRBJ2-1; no definite D call. From germline, CDR1 is GTSNPN and CDR2 SVGIG (reference sequence). This CDR3 contains 12 residues. V was shortened by 2 bases and J by 4 bases, with 6 bases between the two germline ends. CDR3 region: CAWSKRYNEQFF. Here the CDR3 DNA reads TGTGCCTGGAGTAAAAGGTACAATGAGCAGTTCTTC.

This clonotype was seen many times. The V gene is TRBV12-3 or TRBV12-4, the J gene TRBJ1-4, with unresolved D. This CDR3 is built from 13 residues. The V end was cut by 4 bases, the J end by 3 bases, with 6 bases between. CDR3 DNA: TGTGCCAGCAGTTGGCGGGCTAATGAAAAACTGTTTTTT. Its translation is CASSWRANEKLFF.

Ten or more counts support this clonotype. The CDR3 sequence: CASNRDQGFYGYTF. The CDR3 DNA reads as TGTGCCAGCAACCGAGACCAGGGGTTTTATGGCTACACCTTC. The chain combines TRBV6-5 with TRBJ1-2; D possibly corresponds to TRBD1 (6 bases). V lost 7 bases, J lost 5 bases, and 17 bases lay in between. Germline lookup yields CDR1 MNHEY and CDR2 SVGAGI. The CDR3 loop spans 14 amino acids.

This clonotype was detected many times. For the CDR3, the DNA is TGTGCCAGCAATAACAGGGGGCGCAGAGTATACGTC. This encodes CASNNRGRRVYV. This chain links TRBV6-6 with TRBJ2-7, with 9 bases that match TRBD1. CDR1 is MNHNY and CDR2 is SVGAGI in the germline V gene (reference sequence). The CDR3 is 12 residues long. The V segment lost 7 bases and the J segment 13 bases; nucleotides outside the gene matches: 11.

Ten or more counts support this clonotype. The chain links TRBV10-3 to TRBJ2-7; possibly TRBD2 for D (6 bases). The V gene lost 0 bases and the J gene lost 1 base, with 7 bases spanning the gap. The CDR3 is 14 residues long. CDR1 and CDR2 from the germline V gene are ENHRY and SYGVKD. The CDR3 sequence is CAISESSGSYEQYF. CDR3 bases: TGTGCCATCAGTGAGTCTAGCGGATCCTACGAGCAGTACTTC.

This clonotype was observed at least ten times. The rearrangement uses TRBV7-9 and TRBJ2-5, with TRBD1 matching over 9 bases. V lost 5 bases, J lost 3 bases, and 7 bases stayed unmatched. CDR1 is SEHNR, CDR2 FQNEAQ, per germline (reference sequence). The CDR3 is 15 amino acids. CDR3 sequence: CASSPRDRDKETQYF. The CDR3 bases are TGTGCCAGCAGCCCCCGGGACAGGGATAAAGAGACCCAGTACTTC.

This clonotype was recorded at least ten times. The rearrangement uses TRBV19 and TRBJ2-1; 10 nucleotides match TRBD2. After removal of 7 bases from V and 6 bases from J, the junction contained 9 bases not matched to a gene. The germline CDR1 and CDR2 sequences are LNHDA and SQIVND (reference sequence). This CDR3 spans 15 amino acids. CDR3 loop: CASIPAGGQGNEQFF. CDR3 nucleotide sequence: TGTGCCAGTATCCCAGCGGGGGGGCAGGGCAATGAGCAGTTCTTC.

This clonotype was seen many times. CDR3 nucleotides: TGTGCCAGCAGCTTTGGCCAGGGGTGGGAGACCCAGTACTTC. It specifies CASSFGQGWETQYF. The chain employs TRBV11-1 and TRBJ2-5, with a weak D call TRBD1 (6 bases). There are 14 residues in the CDR3. Per the germline V gene, CDR1 is SGHAT and CDR2 is FQDESV (reference sequence). Trimming pared 3 bases from V and 5 bases from J, leaving 13 bases between. Full variable domain (outside the CDR3, taken from reference TRBV11-1 and TRBJ2-5): EAEVAQSPRYKITEKSQAVAFWCDPISGHATLYWYRQILGQGPELLVQFQDESVVDDSQLPKDRFSAERLKGVDSTLKIQPAELGDSAMYLCASSFGQGWETQYFGPGTRLLVL.

This clonotype was seen at least ten times. The chain joins TRBV7-3 to TRBJ2-1; 10 bases are shared with TRBD2. Germline V gene lookup returns CDR1 SGHTA and CDR2 FQGTGA. The ends lost 1 base at V and 0 bases at J; junction bases unmatched: 6. The CDR3 is made up of 18 amino acids. The DNA of the CDR3 is TGTGCCAGCAGCTTAAATAGCGGGGGGCCCAGCTCCTACAATGAGCAGTTCTTC. Translated: CASSLNSGGPSSYNEQFF. The complete variable domain, with remaining parts taken from reference TRBV7-3 and TRBJ2-1, reads GAGVSQTPSNKVTEKGKYVELRCDPISGHTALYWYRQSLGQGPEFLIYFQGTGAADDSGLPNDRFFAVRPEGSVSTLKIQRTERGDSAVYLCASSLNSGGPSSYNEQFFGPGTRLTVL.

In its sample, this clonotype was seen a few times. The chain links TRBV18 to TRBJ1-3, with D possibly TRBD1 on 5 matching bases. V was clipped by 5 bases and J by 4 bases, with 18 bases between them. CDR3 size: 16 residues. The V gene's germline CDR1 is KGHSH and CDR2 LQKENI. The CDR3 sequence: CASSTSSAQGGNTIYF. CDR3 sequence (DNA): TGTGCCAGCTCAACTTCGTCGGCGCAGGGAGGAAACACCATATATTTT.

This chain connects TRBV7-9 to TRBJ2-3, with 12 bases that match TRBD1. This CDR3 comprises 13 residues. Trimming removed 11 bases from V and 4 bases from J; junction bases left unmatched: 4. Germline assignment: CDR1 SEHNR and CDR2 FQNEAQ (reference sequence). This CDR3 is CAGGTGGSDTQYF. CDR3 nucleotide sequence: TGTGCCGGTGGGACAGGGGGCTCAGATACGCAGTATTTT.

This clonotype was seen ten or more times. The gene calls are TRBV7-9 and TRBJ1-3; D not resolved. V was trimmed by 4 bases and J by 4 bases, leaving 14 bases between them. In germline, CDR1 is SEHNR, CDR2 FQNEAQ (reference sequence). The CDR3 loop spans 15 amino acids. CDR3 sequence (DNA): TGTGCCAGCAGCTCTCGCGGGTCACCAGGAAACACCATATATTTT. Translated, it gives CASSSRGSPGNTIYF.

The sample holds many counts of this clonotype. The rearrangement joins TRBV7-2 to TRBJ2-3; 7 bases fit TRBD1. Per the germline V gene, CDR1 is SGHTA and CDR2 is FQGNSA. The CDR3 consists of 14 residues. The J segment lost 5 bases and the V segment lost 5 bases, leaving 7 bases of the junction unmatched. The DNA of the CDR3 is TGTGCCAGCAGCCGAGGGGGCGCCCAAGATACGCAGTATTTT. Its protein product is CASSRGGAQDTQYF. The whole variable domain, remainder taken from reference TRBV7-2 and TRBJ2-3, is GAGVSQSPSNKVTEKGKDVELRCDPISGHTALYWYRQSLGQGLEFLIYFQGNSAPDKSGLPSDRFSAERTGGSVSTLTIQRTQQEDSAVYLCASSRGGAQDTQYFGPGTRLTVL.

Ten or more counts support this clonotype. The rearrangement links TRBV29-1 to TRBJ2-5; TRBD1 matches 8 bases. The CDR3 sequence is 14 residues long. Germline V CDR1 and CDR2: SQVTM, ANQGSEA. The ends lost 6 bases at V and 4 bases at J; junction bases unmatched: 10. The CDR3 DNA reads TGCAGCGTAGCACCGTCAGGGGGCAGAGAGACCCAGTACTTC. It encodes CSVAPSGGRETQYF. The complete variable domain, with remaining parts taken from reference TRBV29-1 and TRBJ2-5, reads SAVISQKPSRDICQRGTSLTIQCQVDSQVTMMFWYRQQPGQSLTLIATANQGSEATYESGFVIDKFPISRPNLTFSTLTVSNMSPEDSSIYLCSVAPSGGRETQYFGPGTRLLVL.

This clonotype was recorded many times. CDR3: CASSWDYTGELFF. The CDR3 DNA sequence: TGTGCCAGCAGTTGGGACTACACCGGGGAGCTGTTTTTT. The chain uses TRBV12-3 or TRBV12-4 and TRBJ2-2; maybe TRBD2 (6 bases). The length of the CDR3 is 13 residues. The germline V and J ends were trimmed by 4 bases and 3 bases, with 6 bases remaining between them.

Many counts were recorded for this clonotype. This chain joins TRBV20-1 and TRBJ2-1; D unclear. Per germline, CDR1 DFQATT and CDR2 SNEGSKA (reference sequence). CDR3 length: 12 amino acids. V dropped 2 bases and J dropped 6 bases, with 8 bases sitting between them. CDR3 protein: CSARTYFNEQFF. CDR3 nucleotides: TGCAGTGCTAGAACATATTTCAATGAGCAGTTCTTC.

This clonotype occurred many times. The rearrangement links TRBV20-1 to TRBJ2-5; TRBD2 aligns across 14 bases. This CDR3 has 16 residues. Per the germline V gene, CDR1 is DFQATT and CDR2 is SNEGSKA (reference sequence). After removal of 2 bases from V and 4 bases from J, the junction contained 6 bases not matched to a gene. DNA for the CDR3: TGCAGTGCTAGATTTCCGACTAGCGGGGGGGTAGAGACCCAGTACTTC. Amino acid sequence: CSARFPTSGGVETQYF.

This clonotype occurred many times. V gene TRBV6-1 combines with J gene TRBJ2-3, with D possibly matching TRBD1 (6 bases). Per germline, CDR1 MNHNS and CDR2 SASEGT. Trimming took off 6 bases at V and 0 bases at J, with 13 bases between the two ends. The CDR3 is 15 residues long. CDR3 in amino acids: CASSPRGFSTDTQYF. As DNA, the CDR3 is TGTGCCAGCAGCCCAAGGGGGTTTAGCACAGATACGCAGTATTTT.

This clonotype was detected many times. CDR3 region: CASTQAGFTDTQYF. The CDR3, as DNA: TGTGCCAGCACCCAAGCGGGGTTCACAGATACGCAGTATTTT. This rearrangement joins TRBV7-2 to TRBJ2-3; 7 nucleotides agree with TRBD2. Trimming removed 7 bases from V and 2 bases from J; junction bases left unmatched: 6. This CDR3 has 14 residues. Germline V gene sequence: CDR1 SGHTA, CDR2 FQGNSA.

This clonotype was detected many times. The genes are TRBV18 and TRBJ2-7, with TRBD1 matching over 10 bases. V dropped 3 bases and J dropped 4; count of bases not matched to a gene: 6. The germline CDR1 and CDR2 sequences are KGHSH and LQKENI. This CDR3 is 15 amino acids long. The CDR3 loop is CASSPGTGAFYEQYV. CDR3 in DNA: TGTGCCAGCTCACCCGGGACAGGGGCTTTTTACGAGCAGTACGTC.

Comment on this clonotype: This could be a read error, since a much larger clone is one nucleotide away. The conserved phenylalanine or tryptophan is not found at the CDR3 terminus, so this likely reflects a read error. The V gene is TRBV20-1, the J gene TRBJ1-2; 10 bases fit TRBD1. Germline CDR1 and CDR2: DFQATT and SNEGSKA (reference sequence). The CDR3 has 13 amino acids. Germline trimming cut 5 bases from V and 4 bases from J; bases unmatched to any gene: 4. The CDR3 nucleotides read TGCAGTGCTGCGAGACAGGGGGCCTATGGCTACACCCTC. This encodes CSAARQGAYGYTL.